Below, one T cell receptor (beta chain) is given with its context. Its antigen remains unidentified. A multiplex PCR was run with 60 Vbeta primers and 13 Jbeta primers. The data were produced by immunoSEQ multiplex PCR, yet TCRdb's version contains in-frame clones alone and is incomplete. Here the sample spans some 120,000 clones, approximately 9.4% being singletons. As for the donors, each was a healthy bone marrow donor. These data are taken from a study of cytomegalovirus exposure and HLA in healthy donors. The CDR3 has 14 residues. V gave up 6 bases and J gave up 5 bases, with 16 bases separating them. Per the germline V gene, CDR1 is ENHRY and CDR2 is SYGVKD. Study-wide findings and caveats: In a later analysis, a genetic analysis reported fewer productive-TCR N-insertions in an Asian-associated ancestry cluster than the cohort average. Trimming of TCR beta V- and J-genes showed a link, identified in a later analysis, to a missense DCLRE1C variant.

What was sequenced was PBMCs. The chain uses TRBV10-3 and TRBJ2-5; no firm D call. The receptor was isolated from a man aged 25-40 years in good health and CMV-seronegative. The CDR3 DNA follows: TGTGCCATCAGGGAATCTCAGGCTGGGGAGACCCAGTACTTC. This translates into CAIRESQAGETQYF.